The next 5 T cell receptor beta chains were all read from a single sample in a study of blood T cells in healthy people across ages (dated by TCRdb to 2013 to 2016). Libraries were prepared through 5' RACE. The data were produced on an Illumina HiSeq 2500. A second PCR of roughly 7 to 12 cycles was run with a J-beta primer mix and a sample-barcoded 5' primer. The raw public reads went through TCRdb reprocessing: fastp at Q25, MiXCR clone calling, in-frame beta chains kept. Rows matching on CDR3 protein sequence are summarized as one entry with the most common DNA and genes. A total of about 560,000 distinct CDR3 sequences appear in this sample, around a quarter of them only once. The ten largest clones take up approximately 3.5% of the sample. This sample also appeared in a second study, on T cells of mothers and their children.

The sequenced sample consisted of blood. These receptors were obtained from a boy younger than 10 in good health.

The chain has TRBV6-2 or TRBV6-3 and TRBJ2-3; D gene ambiguous. The germline CDR1 and CDR2 sequences are MNHEY and SVGEGT. Trimming stripped 4 bases from V and 4 bases from J, with 12 bases between. The CDR3 consists of 14 residues. The CDR3 loop is CASSLASSSDTQYF. The CDR3 DNA reads TGTGCCAGCAGTTTGGCCAGCAGCTCAGATACGCAGTATTTT.

This sequence joins TRBV29-1 and TRBJ1-2, with D possibly TRBD1 on 5 matching bases. V was clipped by 4 bases and J by 3 bases, with 12 bases between them. The CDR3 is 13 amino acids. Germline V lookup: CDR1 SQVTM, CDR2 ANQGSEA. The CDR3 DNA sequence: TGCAGCGTTGGGCAGGGAGGGGACTATGGCTACACCTTC. It specifies CSVGQGGDYGYTF.

The chain employs TRBV6-6 and TRBJ2-3, with 7 bases lining up with TRBD1. The CDR3 has 15 residues. The J segment lost 6 bases and the V segment lost 2 bases, leaving 8 bases of the junction unmatched. CDR1 and CDR2 (germline): MNHNY, SVGAGI (reference sequence). The CDR3 DNA follows: TGTGCCAGCAGTTACCGAGGAGACAGGGTGGATACGCAGTATTTT. Amino acids: CASSYRGDRVDTQYF.

Regarding this clonotype: The junction departs from germline at one end; a sequencing error may be responsible. The CDR3 reads CSARDLAEGVTDTQYF. CDR3 sequence (DNA): TGCAGCGCTAGAGATCTGGCGGAGGGGGTCACAGATACGCAGTATTTT. V gene TRBV20-1 combines with J gene TRBJ2-3; TRBD1 or TRBD2 may be the D gene (6 bases each). This CDR3 comprises 16 residues. Germline CDR1 is DFQATT and CDR2 is SNEGSKA (reference sequence).

The rearrangement uses TRBV28 and TRBJ2-5, with 9 nucleotides matching TRBD1. The J call may be in error: the DNA end matches TRBJ2-7 better. The length of the CDR3 is 20 residues. Germline V gene sequence: CDR1 MDHEN, CDR2 SYDVKM. The chain's CDR3 is CASRRGKSGGPGQGYYEQYF. CDR3 coding DNA: TGTGCCAGCCGCCGGGGGAAGAGTGGGGGACCGGGACAGGGTTACTACGAGCAGTACTTC.